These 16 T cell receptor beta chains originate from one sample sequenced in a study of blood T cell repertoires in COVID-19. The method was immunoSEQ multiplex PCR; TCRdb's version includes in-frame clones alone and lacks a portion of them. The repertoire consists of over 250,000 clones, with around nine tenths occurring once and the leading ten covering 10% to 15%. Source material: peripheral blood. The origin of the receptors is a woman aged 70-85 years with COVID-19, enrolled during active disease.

The CDR3 loop is CASSPRQGGMNEQFF. The CDR3 coding sequence is TGTGCCAGCTCACCTCGACAGGGAGGTATGAATGAGCAGTTCTTC. The rearrangement links TRBV18 to TRBJ2-1; D may be TRBD1 (7 bases). Trimming stripped 3 bases from V and 7 bases from J, with 16 bases between. The CDR3 has 15 amino acids. The V gene's germline CDR1 is KGHSH and CDR2 LQKENI.

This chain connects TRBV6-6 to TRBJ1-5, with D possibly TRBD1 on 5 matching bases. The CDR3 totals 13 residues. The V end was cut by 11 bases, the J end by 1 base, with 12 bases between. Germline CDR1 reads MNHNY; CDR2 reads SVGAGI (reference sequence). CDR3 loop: CAVPGPSNQPQHF. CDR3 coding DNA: TGTGCCGTCCCAGGGCCAAGCAATCAGCCCCAGCATTTT.

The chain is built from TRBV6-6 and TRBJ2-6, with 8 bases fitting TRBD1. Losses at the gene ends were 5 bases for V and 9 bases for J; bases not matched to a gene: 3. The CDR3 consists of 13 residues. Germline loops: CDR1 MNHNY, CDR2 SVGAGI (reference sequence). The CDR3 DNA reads TGTGCCAGCAGTGGACAGGGTGACAACGTCCTGACTTTC. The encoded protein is CASSGQGDNVLTF.

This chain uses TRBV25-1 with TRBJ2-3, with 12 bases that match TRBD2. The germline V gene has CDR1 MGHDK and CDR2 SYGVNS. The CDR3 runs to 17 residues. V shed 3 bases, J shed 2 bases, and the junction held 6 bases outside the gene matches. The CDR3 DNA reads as TGTGCCAGCAGTGACCTTGGACTAGCGGGGTCCACAGATACGCAGTATTTT. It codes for CASSDLGLAGSTDTQYF.

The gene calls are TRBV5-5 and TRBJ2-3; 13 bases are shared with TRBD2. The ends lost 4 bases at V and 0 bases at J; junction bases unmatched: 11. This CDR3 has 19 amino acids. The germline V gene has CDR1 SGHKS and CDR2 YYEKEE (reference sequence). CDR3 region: CASSKHGLAGATSTDTQYF. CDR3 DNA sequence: TGTGCCAGCAGCAAACACGGACTAGCGGGGGCTACTAGCACAGATACGCAGTATTTT.

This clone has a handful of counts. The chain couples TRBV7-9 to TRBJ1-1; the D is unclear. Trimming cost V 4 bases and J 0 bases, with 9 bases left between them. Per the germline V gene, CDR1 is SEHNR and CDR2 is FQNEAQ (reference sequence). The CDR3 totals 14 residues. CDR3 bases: TGTGCCAGCAGCTGGCGGGCTATGAACACTGAAGCTTTCTTT. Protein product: CASSWRAMNTEAFF.

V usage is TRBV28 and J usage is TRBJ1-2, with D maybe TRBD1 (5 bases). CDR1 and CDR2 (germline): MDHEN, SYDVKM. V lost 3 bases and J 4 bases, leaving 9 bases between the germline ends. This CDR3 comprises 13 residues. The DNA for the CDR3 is TGTGCCAGCAGTTTGGGGCAAGGCTATGGCTACACCTTC. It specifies CASSLGQGYGYTF.

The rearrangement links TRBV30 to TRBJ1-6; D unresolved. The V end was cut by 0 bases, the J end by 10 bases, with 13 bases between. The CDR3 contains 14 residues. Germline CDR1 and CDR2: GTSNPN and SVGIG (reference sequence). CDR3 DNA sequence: TGTGCCTGGAGTGTACGGCTAGGAGAGTCACCCCTCCACTTT. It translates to CAWSVRLGESPLHF.

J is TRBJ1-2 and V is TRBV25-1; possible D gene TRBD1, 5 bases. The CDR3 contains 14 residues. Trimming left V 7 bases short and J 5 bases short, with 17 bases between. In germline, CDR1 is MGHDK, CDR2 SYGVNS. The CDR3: CASIGGGFNYGYTF. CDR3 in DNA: TGTGCCAGCATCGGCGGGGGGTTTAATTATGGCTACACCTTC.

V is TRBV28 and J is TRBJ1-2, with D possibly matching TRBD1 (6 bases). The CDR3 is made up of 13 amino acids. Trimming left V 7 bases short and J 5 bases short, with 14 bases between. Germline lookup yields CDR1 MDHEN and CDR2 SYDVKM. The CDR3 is CASIDRITYGYTF. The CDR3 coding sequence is TGTGCCAGCATCGACAGGATAACGTATGGCTACACCTTC.

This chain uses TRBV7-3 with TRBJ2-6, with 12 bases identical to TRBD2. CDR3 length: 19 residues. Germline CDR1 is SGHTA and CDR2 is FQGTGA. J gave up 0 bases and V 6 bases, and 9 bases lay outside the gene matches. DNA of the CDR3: TGTGCCAGCAGTTCTAAGACTAGCGGGGGATTCTCTGGGGCCAACGTCCTGACTTTC. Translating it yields CASSSKTSGGFSGANVLTF.

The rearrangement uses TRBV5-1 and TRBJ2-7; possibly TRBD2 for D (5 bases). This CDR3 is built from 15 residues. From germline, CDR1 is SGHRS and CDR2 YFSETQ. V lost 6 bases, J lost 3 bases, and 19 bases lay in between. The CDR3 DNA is TGCGCCAGCAAGGAGGTGAACAAGGGATTCTACGAGCAGTACTTC. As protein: CASKEVNKGFYEQYF. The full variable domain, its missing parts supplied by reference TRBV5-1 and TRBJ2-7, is KAGVTQTPRYLIKTRGQQVTLSCSPISGHRSVSWYQQTPGQGLQFLFEYFSETQRNKGNFPGRFSGRQFSNSRSEMNVSTLELGDSALYLCASKEVNKGFYEQYFGPGTRLTVT.

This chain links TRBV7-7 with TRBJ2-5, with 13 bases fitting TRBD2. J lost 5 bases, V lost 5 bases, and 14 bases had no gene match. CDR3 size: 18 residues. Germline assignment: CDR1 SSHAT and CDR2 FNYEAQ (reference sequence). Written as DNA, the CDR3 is TGTGCCAGCAGCCCCCTTAGTCCGACTAGCGGGGGGTGGGAGACCCAGTACTTC. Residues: CASSPLSPTSGGWETQYF.

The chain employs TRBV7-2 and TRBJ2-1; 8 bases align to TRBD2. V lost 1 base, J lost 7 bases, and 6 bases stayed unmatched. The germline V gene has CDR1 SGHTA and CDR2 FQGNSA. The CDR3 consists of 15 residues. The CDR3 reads CASSLVGGAGNEQFF. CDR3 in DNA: TGTGCCAGCAGCTTAGTCGGGGGGGCCGGGAATGAGCAGTTCTTC.

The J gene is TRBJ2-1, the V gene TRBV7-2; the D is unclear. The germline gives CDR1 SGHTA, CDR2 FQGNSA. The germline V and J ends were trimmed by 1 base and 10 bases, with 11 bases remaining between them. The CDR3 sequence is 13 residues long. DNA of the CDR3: TGTGCCAGCAGCTTAGAGAGTTTCCTAGAGCAGTTCTTC. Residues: CASSLESFLEQFF.

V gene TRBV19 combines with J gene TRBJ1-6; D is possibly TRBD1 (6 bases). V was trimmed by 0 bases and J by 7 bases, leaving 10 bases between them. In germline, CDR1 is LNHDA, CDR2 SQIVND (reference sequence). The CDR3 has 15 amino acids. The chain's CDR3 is CASSIEGARNSPLHF. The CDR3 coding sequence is TGTGCCAGTAGTATAGAGGGGGCGCGGAATTCACCCCTCCACTTT.